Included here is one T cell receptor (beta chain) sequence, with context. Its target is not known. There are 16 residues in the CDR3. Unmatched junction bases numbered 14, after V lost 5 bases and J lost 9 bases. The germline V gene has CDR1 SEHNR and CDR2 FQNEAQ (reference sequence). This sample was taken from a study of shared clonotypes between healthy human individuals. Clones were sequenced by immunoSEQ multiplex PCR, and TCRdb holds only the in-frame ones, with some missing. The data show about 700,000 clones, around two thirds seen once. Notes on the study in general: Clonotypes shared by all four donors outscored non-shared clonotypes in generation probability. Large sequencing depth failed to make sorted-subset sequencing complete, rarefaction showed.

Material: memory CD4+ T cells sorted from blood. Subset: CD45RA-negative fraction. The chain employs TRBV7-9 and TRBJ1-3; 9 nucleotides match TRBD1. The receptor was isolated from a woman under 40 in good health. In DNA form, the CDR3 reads TGTGCCAGCAGCCTTCATACAGGGACAGGGTTATCCACCATATATTTT. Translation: CASSLHTGTGLSTIYF.